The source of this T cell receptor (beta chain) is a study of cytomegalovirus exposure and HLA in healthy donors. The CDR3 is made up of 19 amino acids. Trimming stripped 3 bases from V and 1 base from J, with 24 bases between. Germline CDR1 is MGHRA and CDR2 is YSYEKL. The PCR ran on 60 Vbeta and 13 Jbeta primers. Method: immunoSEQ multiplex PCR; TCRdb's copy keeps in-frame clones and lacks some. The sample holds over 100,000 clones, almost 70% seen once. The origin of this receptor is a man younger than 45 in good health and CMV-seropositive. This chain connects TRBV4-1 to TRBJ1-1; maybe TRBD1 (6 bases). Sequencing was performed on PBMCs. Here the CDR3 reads CASSQYQRISSRGNTEAFF. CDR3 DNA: TGCGCCAGCAGCCAGTACCAAAGGATCAGTTCCAGGGGGAACACTGAAGCTTTCTTT.